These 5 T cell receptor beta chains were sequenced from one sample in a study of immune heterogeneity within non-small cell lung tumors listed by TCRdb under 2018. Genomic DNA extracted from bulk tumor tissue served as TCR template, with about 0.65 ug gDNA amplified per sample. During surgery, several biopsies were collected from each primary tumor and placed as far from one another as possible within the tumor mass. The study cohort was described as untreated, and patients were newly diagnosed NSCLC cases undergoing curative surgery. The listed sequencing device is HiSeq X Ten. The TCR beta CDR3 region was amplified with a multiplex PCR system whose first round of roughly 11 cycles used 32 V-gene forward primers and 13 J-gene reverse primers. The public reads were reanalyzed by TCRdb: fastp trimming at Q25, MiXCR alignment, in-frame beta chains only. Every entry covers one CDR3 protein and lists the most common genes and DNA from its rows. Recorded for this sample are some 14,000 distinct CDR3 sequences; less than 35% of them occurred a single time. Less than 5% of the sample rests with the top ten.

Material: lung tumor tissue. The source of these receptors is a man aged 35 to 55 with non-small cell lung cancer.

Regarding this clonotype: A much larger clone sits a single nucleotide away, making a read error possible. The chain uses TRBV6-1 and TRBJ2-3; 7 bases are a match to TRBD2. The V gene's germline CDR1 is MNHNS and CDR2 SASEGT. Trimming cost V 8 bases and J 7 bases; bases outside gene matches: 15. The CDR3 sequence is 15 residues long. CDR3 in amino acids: CASSALAVVDYTQYF. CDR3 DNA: TGTGCCAGCTCGGCCCTAGCGGTAGTTGATTATACGCAGTATTTT.

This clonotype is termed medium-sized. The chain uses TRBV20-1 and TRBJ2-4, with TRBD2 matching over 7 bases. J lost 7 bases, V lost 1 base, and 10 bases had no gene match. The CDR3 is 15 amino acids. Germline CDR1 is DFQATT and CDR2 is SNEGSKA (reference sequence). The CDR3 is CSARVGGGPSNIQYF. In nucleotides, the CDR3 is TGCAGTGCTAGAGTTGGGGGAGGGCCGTCGAACATTCAGTACTTC.

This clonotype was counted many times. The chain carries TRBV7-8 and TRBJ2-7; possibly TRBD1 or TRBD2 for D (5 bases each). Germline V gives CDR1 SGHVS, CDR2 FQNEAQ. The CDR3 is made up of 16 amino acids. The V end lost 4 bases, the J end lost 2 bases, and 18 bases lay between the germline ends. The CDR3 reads CASSSERVGATYEQYF. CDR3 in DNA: TGTGCCAGCAGCTCAGAACGGGTCGGGGCCACCTACGAGCAGTACTTC. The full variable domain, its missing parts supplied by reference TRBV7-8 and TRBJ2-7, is GAGVSQSPRYKVAKRGQDVALRCDPISGHVSLFWYQQALGQGPEFLTYFQNEAQLDKSGLPSDRFFAERPEGSVSTLKIQRTQQEDSAVYLCASSSERVGATYEQYFGPGTRLTVT.

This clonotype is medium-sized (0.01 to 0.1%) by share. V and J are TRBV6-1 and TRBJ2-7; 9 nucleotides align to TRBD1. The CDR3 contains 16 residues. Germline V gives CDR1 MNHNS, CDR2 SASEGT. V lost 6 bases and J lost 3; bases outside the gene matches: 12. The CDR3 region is CASRPSGGTGNYEQYF. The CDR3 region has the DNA TGTGCCAGCAGGCCTTCCGGCGGGACAGGGAACTACGAGCAGTACTTC.

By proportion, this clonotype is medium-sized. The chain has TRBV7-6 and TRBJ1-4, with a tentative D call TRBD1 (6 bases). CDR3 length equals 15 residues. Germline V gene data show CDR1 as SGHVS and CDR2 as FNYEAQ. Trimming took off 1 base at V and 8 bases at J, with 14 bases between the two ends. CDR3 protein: CASSLGGTGKEKLFF. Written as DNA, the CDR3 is TGTGCCAGCAGCTTAGGGGGTACAGGGAAGGAAAAACTGTTTTTT.